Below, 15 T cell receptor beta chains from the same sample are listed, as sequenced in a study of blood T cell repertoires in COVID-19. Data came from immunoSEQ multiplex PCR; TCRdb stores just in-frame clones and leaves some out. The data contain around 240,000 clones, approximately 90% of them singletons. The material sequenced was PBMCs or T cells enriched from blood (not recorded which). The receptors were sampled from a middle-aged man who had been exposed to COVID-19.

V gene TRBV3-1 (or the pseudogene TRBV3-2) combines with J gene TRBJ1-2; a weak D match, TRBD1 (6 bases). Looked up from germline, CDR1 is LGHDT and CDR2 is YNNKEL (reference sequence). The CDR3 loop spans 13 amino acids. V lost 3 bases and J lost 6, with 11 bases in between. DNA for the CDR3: TGTGCCAGCAGCCAGGGACAACGGAATGGCTACACCTTC. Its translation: CASSQGQRNGYTF.

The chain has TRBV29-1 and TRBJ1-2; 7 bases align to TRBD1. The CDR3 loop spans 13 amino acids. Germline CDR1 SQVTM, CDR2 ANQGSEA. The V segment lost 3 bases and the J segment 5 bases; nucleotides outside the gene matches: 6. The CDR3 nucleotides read TGCAGCGTTGAGGACAGGTCGGAATATGGCTACACCTTC. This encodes CSVEDRSEYGYTF.

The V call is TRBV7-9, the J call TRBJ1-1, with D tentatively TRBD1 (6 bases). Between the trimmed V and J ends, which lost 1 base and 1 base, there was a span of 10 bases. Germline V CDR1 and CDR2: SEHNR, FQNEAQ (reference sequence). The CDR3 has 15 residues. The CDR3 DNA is TGTGCCAGCAGCTTAGGGGGACAAGAGAACACTGAAGCTTTCTTT. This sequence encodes CASSLGGQENTEAFF.

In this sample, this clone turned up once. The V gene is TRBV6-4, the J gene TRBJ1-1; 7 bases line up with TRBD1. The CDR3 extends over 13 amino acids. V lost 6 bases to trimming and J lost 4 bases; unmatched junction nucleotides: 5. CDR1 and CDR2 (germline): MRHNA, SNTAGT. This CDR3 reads CASRPSGGTEAFF. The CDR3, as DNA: TGTGCCAGCAGGCCCTCAGGGGGCACTGAAGCTTTCTTT.

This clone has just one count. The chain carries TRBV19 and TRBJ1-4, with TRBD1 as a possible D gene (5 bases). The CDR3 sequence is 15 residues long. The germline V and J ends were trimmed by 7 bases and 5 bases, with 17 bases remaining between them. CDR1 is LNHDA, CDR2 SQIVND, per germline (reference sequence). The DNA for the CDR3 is TGTGCCAGTAACCAGGGCCTTCTGATCAATGAAAAACTGTTTTTT. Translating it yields CASNQGLLINEKLFF.

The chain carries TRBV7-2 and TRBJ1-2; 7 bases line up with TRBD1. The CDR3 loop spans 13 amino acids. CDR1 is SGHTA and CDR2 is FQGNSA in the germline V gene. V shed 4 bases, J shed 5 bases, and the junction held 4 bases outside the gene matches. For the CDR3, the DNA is TGTGCCAGCAGCTCGGGACAGAGATATGGCTACACCTTC. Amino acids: CASSSGQRYGYTF. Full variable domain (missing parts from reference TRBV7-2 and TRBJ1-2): GAGVSQSPSNKVTEKGKDVELRCDPISGHTALYWYRQSLGQGLEFLIYFQGNSAPDKSGLPSDRFSAERTGGSVSTLTIQRTQQEDSAVYLCASSSGQRYGYTFGSGTRLTVV.

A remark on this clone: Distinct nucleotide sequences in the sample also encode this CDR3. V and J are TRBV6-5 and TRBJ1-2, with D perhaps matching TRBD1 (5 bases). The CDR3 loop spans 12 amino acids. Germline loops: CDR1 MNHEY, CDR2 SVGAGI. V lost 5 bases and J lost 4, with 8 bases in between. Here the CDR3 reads CASSRDSYGYTF. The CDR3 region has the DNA TGTGCCAGCAGTCGTGACAGCTATGGCTACACCTTC.

CDR3 nucleotide sequence: TGTGCCAGCAGTTTCGACAGGTTCTATGGCTACACCTTC. Protein sequence: CASSFDRFYGYTF. This chain links TRBV7-3 with TRBJ1-2, with D perhaps matching TRBD1 (6 bases). This CDR3 spans 13 amino acids. V shed 6 bases and J shed 4 bases, with 12 bases lying between them. Germline V gene data show CDR1 as SGHTA and CDR2 as FQGTGA.

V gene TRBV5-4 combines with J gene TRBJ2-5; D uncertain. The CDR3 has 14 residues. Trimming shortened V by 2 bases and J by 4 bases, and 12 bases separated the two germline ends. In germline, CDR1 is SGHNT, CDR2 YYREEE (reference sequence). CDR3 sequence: CASSFKISPETQYF. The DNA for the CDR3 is TGTGCCAGCAGCTTTAAGATCAGTCCAGAGACCCAGTACTTC.

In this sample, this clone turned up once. The CDR3 loop is CATSRDSGGGEAFF. Here the CDR3 DNA reads TGTGCCACCAGCAGAGATAGCGGGGGAGGGGAAGCTTTCTTT. The chain joins TRBV15 to TRBJ1-1; weak D call: TRBD1 (5 bases). V was cut by 0 bases and J by 8 bases, with 13 bases left in between. This CDR3 is built from 14 residues. Germline assignment: CDR1 LNHNV and CDR2 YYDKDF (reference sequence).

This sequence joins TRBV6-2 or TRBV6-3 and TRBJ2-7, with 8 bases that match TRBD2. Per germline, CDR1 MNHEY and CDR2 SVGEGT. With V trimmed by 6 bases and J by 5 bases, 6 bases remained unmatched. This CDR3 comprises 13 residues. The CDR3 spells CASSLSGSHEQYV. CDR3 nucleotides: TGTGCCAGCAGCCTCAGCGGGAGCCACGAGCAGTACGTC.

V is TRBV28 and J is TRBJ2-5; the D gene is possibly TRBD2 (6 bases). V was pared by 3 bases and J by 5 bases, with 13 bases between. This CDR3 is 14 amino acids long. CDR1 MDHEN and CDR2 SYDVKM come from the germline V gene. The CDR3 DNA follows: TGTGCCAGCAGTTTTGGCGGGGCCCAGGAGACCCAGTACTTC. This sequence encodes CASSFGGAQETQYF.

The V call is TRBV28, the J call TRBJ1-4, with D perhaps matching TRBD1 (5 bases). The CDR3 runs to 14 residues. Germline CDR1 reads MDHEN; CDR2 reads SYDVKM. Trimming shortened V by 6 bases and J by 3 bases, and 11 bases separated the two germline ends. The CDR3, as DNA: TGTGCCAGCAGACTGGGGGGGTCTAATGAAAAACTGTTTTTT. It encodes CASRLGGSNEKLFF.

The CDR3: CASSPRVNTGELFF. In nucleotides, the CDR3 is TGCGCCAGCAGCCCGAGGGTTAACACCGGGGAGCTGTTTTTT. The chain joins TRBV5-1 to TRBJ2-2, with TRBD2 as a possible D gene (5 bases). CDR1 SGHRS and CDR2 YFSETQ come from the germline V gene. Trimming cost V 4 bases and J 2 bases, with 9 bases left between them. The CDR3 consists of 14 residues.

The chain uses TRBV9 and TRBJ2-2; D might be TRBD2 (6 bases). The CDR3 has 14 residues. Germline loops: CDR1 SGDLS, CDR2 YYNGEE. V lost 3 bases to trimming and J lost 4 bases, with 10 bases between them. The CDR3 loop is CASSDLARTGELFF. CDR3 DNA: TGTGCCAGCAGCGATCTAGCGCGCACCGGGGAGCTGTTTTTT.